The next 20 T cell receptor beta chains were all read from a single sample in a study of T cell responses to AZD1222 COVID-19 vaccine (dated by TCRdb to 2020 to 2022). The time point label corresponds to: baseline before first vaccination. The library was generated by the immunoSEQ multiplex PCR assay. TCRdb holds this immuneACCESS table with in-frame rearrangements only. Some clones are missing; in checked studies, unresolved V genes explain under half, and the rest has no known cause. This sample comprises under 200,000 clones, about nine tenths of them detected only once. Approximately 5.7% of the sample is taken by the ten largest. The sample in question was peripheral blood, obtained on day 0 of AZD1222 vaccination. These receptors originate from an adult in good health.

This chain links TRBV7-3 with TRBJ2-3; 10 bases agree with TRBD2. Trimming at V came to 2 bases and at J to 1 base, leaving 0 bases not matched to a gene. CDR3 size: 15 residues. Germline V gives CDR1 SGHTA, CDR2 FQGTGA. Here the CDR3 DNA reads TGTGCCAGCAGCTTACTAGCGGGGGGCACAGATACGCAGTATTTT. Residues: CASSLLAGGTDTQYF. The full variable domain, its missing parts supplied by reference TRBV7-3 and TRBJ2-3, is GAGVSQTPSNKVTEKGKYVELRCDPISGHTALYWYRQSLGQGPEFLIYFQGTGAADDSGLPNDRFFAVRPEGSVSTLKIQRTERGDSAVYLCASSLLAGGTDTQYFGPGTRLTVL.

V gene TRBV5-5 combines with J gene TRBJ1-2; a possible D gene is TRBD1 (5 bases). The V end lost 0 bases, the J end lost 8 bases, and 17 bases lay between the germline ends. The CDR3 totals 15 residues. The germline gives CDR1 SGHKS, CDR2 YYEKEE (reference sequence). Written as DNA, the CDR3 is TGTGCCAGCAGCTTGGCCGACGACAGTCCCAAAGGCTACACCTTC. It yields the protein CASSLADDSPKGYTF.

Only one count was recorded for this clone. The chain is built from TRBV30 and TRBJ1-3; 9 bases map to TRBD1. V dropped 8 bases and J dropped 4; count of bases not matched to a gene: 6. This CDR3 spans 13 amino acids. Germline CDR1 GTSNPN, CDR2 SVGIG (reference sequence). The CDR3 bases are TGTGCCGGAAGGACAGGGGAAGGAAACACCATATATTTT. It is translated as CAGRTGEGNTIYF.

The chain is built from TRBV7-3 and TRBJ2-5; 11 bases align to TRBD1. Germline values: CDR1 SGHTA, CDR2 FQGTGA. The CDR3 spans 16 residues. Unmatched junction bases numbered 8, after V lost 4 bases and J lost 4 bases. The CDR3 region has the DNA TGTGCCAGCAGCTCTGGGACAGGGGGAAAGCGAGAGACCCAGTACTTC. The encoded protein is CASSSGTGGKRETQYF.

This rearrangement joins TRBV5-4 to TRBJ1-4; D remains unclear. Deletions cut 4 bases from V and 6 bases from J, with 16 bases between. Germline V gives CDR1 SGHNT, CDR2 YYREEE (reference sequence). This CDR3 has 15 residues. CDR3 DNA sequence: TGTGCCAGCAGCCTTAACAGAGCCCTGGATGAAAAACTGTTTTTT. It encodes CASSLNRALDEKLFF.

The chain uses TRBV18 and TRBJ1-1; D ambiguous. CDR1 and CDR2 (germline): KGHSH, LQKENI. The CDR3 length is 17 residues. Deletions cut 2 bases from V and 1 base from J, with 17 bases between. CDR3 sequence reads: CASSPILGGSGNTEAFF. DNA of the CDR3: TGTGCCAGCTCACCAATCCTGGGAGGGTCCGGGAACACTGAAGCTTTCTTT.

The V gene is TRBV11-3, the J gene TRBJ1-1; D is uncertain. The CDR3 covers 20 residues. The V end was cut by 2 bases, the J end by 3 bases, with 28 bases between. Germline V gene sequence: CDR1 SGHNT, CDR2 YENEEA. The CDR3 DNA reads TGTGCCAGCAGCTTACTGGGCCCCCCGACCCCTCCACAGACGGACACTGAAGCTTTCTTT. Residues: CASSLLGPPTPPQTDTEAFF.

The V call is TRBV25-1, the J call TRBJ1-1, with unresolved D. The V and J ends lost 3 bases and 0 bases respectively, with 5 bases between them. The CDR3 length is 13 residues. The germline gives CDR1 MGHDK, CDR2 SYGVNS. CDR3 bases: TGTGCCAGCAGTGATGGCTTGAACACTGAAGCTTTCTTT. This translates into CASSDGLNTEAFF.

This chain uses TRBV28 with TRBJ2-7; D gene unclear. This CDR3 has 11 amino acids. V dropped 4 bases and J dropped 4 bases, with 5 bases sitting between them. Per the germline V gene, CDR1 is MDHEN and CDR2 is SYDVKM. The CDR3 DNA reads as TGTGCCAGCAGTTCCCTATACGAGCAGTACTTC. It specifies CASSSLYEQYF.

The V and J genes are TRBV9 and TRBJ1-2; 7 bases fit TRBD1. Germline CDR1 and CDR2: SGDLS and YYNGEE. The CDR3 contains 16 residues. V trimming: 6 bases; J trimming: 1 base; junction bases outside the gene matches: 12. CDR3 nucleotide sequence: TGTGCCAGCAACCCTTGGGACAGCCTCGATAACTATGGCTACACCTTC. This sequence encodes CASNPWDSLDNYGYTF. The full variable domain, rest sourced from reference TRBV9 and TRBJ1-2, is DSGVTQTPKHLITATGQRVTLRCSPRSGDLSVYWYQQSLDQGLQFLIQYYNGEERAKGNILERFSAQQFPDLHSELNLSSLELGDSALYFCASNPWDSLDNYGYTFGSGTRLTVV.

The chain is built from TRBV6-2 or TRBV6-3 and TRBJ1-6; D uncertain. Trimming cost V 5 bases and J 6 bases, with 11 bases left between them. Per germline, CDR1 MNHEY and CDR2 SVGEGT. This CDR3 has 14 residues. CDR3 nucleotides: TGTGCCAGCAGTATTGGACGGGGTAATTCACCCCTCCACTTT. Translated, it gives CASSIGRGNSPLHF.

The rearrangement joins TRBV2 to TRBJ2-1, with D possibly TRBD1 on 6 matching bases. V was pared by 2 bases and J by 7 bases, with 9 bases between. Germline CDR1 SNHLY, CDR2 FYNNEI. This CDR3 region has 13 residues. The CDR3 DNA reads as TGTGCCAGCAGTGAACAGGGGATGAATGAGCAGTTCTTC. This codes for CASSEQGMNEQFF.

V and J are TRBV28 and TRBJ1-1, with D maybe TRBD1 (5 bases). The CDR3 covers 13 residues. Trimming took 3 bases from V and 5 from J, leaving 10 bases between them. Germline CDR1 MDHEN, CDR2 SYDVKM. In DNA, the CDR3 is TGTGCCAGCAGTTTGGGGCCAGCGACTGAAGCTTTCTTT. It is translated as CASSLGPATEAFF. Supplemented by reference TRBV28 and TRBJ1-1, the full variable domain reads DVKVTQSSRYLVKRTGEKVFLECVQDMDHENMFWYRQDPGLGLRLIYFSYDVKMKEKGDIPEGYSVSREKKERFSLILESASTNQTSMYLCASSLGPATEAFFGQGTRLTVV.

This clone was counted once. The V call is TRBV2, the J call TRBJ1-2, with D perhaps TRBD1 (5 bases). The V end was cut by 7 bases, the J end by 5 bases, with 8 bases between. The CDR3 contains 11 residues. Per germline, CDR1 SNHLY and CDR2 FYNNEI. The CDR3 sequence is CASIQGYGYTF. The CDR3 DNA sequence: TGTGCCAGCATTCAGGGATATGGCTACACCTTC.

This rearrangement joins TRBV15 to TRBJ2-5; TRBD2 agrees at 9 bases. V lost 0 bases, J lost 8 bases, and 7 bases stayed unmatched. Germline values: CDR1 LNHNV, CDR2 YYDKDF (reference sequence). This CDR3 region has 15 residues. CDR3 nucleotides: TGTGCCACCAGCAGAGATAAGGGACTAGCATTAACCCAGTACTTC. It yields the protein CATSRDKGLALTQYF.

This clone was recorded only once. The genes are TRBV4-3 and TRBJ1-4; D ambiguous. CDR3 length: 16 residues. Trimming shortened V by 3 bases and J by 0 bases, and 11 bases separated the two germline ends. Per germline, CDR1 LGHNA and CDR2 YSLEER. Here the CDR3 reads CASSHVSDPTNEKLFF. CDR3 in DNA: TGCGCCAGCAGCCATGTGTCAGACCCAACTAATGAAAAACTGTTTTTT.

The chain joins TRBV27 to TRBJ2-7, with unresolved D. This CDR3 is built from 15 residues. Germline CDR1 MNHEY, CDR2 SMNVEV (reference sequence). Trimming shortened V by 1 base and J by 1 base, and 11 bases separated the two germline ends. This CDR3 reads CASSLFLGRSYEQYF. The CDR3 region has the DNA TGTGCCAGCAGTTTATTTTTGGGTCGGTCCTACGAGCAGTACTTC.

The count of this clone is one. The chain couples TRBV30 to TRBJ1-2, with TRBD1 matching 8 bases. The CDR3 is 14 amino acids. Germline CDR1 and CDR2: GTSNPN and SVGIG (reference sequence). The V and J ends lost 5 bases and 0 bases, in that order; junction bases with no gene match: 5. CDR3 coding DNA: TGTGCCTGGGGGGGACAGGAATCTAACTATGGCTACACCTTC. Protein: CAWGGQESNYGYTF. Drawing the rest from reference TRBV30 and TRBJ1-2, the complete variable domain is SQTIHQWPATLVQPVGSPLSLECTVEGTSNPNLYWYRQAAGRGLQLLFYSVGIGQISSEVPQNLSASRPQDRQFILSSKKLLLSDSGFYLCAWGGQESNYGYTFGSGTRLTVV.

This chain links TRBV7-3 with TRBJ1-5; D is uncertain. V lost 3 bases and J lost 4, with 7 bases in between. Germline V gene data show CDR1 as SGHTA and CDR2 as FQGTGA. The CDR3 contains 13 residues. This CDR3 reads CASSFDINQPQHF. CDR3 DNA: TGTGCCAGCAGCTTTGACATAAATCAGCCCCAGCATTTT.

This chain joins TRBV20-1 and TRBJ2-2; D possibly uses TRBD1 or TRBD2 (5 bases each). Trimming removed 3 bases from V and 7 bases from J, with 6 bases in between. Germline V gene data show CDR1 as DFQATT and CDR2 as SNEGSKA (reference sequence). The CDR3 totals 11 residues. The CDR3 reads CSARRGGELFF. CDR3 coding DNA: TGCAGTGCTAGGAGGGGCGGGGAGCTGTTTTTT.